This TCR beta chain was obtained from a study of T cell responses to AZD1222 COVID-19 vaccine. Study observations and caveats: Compared with day 0, the breadth and depth of the Spike-specific TCR repertoire rose significantly after two doses of AZD1222. Sampling captured repertoires only after the peak T cell response. Clonal diversity may have been underestimated, and the donors were mostly white British, with more females than males. Variant regions that are unmutated are reportedly the target of nearly half of spike-specific TCRs.

Concerning this clone: Its target is not known.

Method: immunoSEQ multiplex PCR; TCRdb's copy keeps in-frame clones and lacks some. The sample consists of over 150,000 clones, approximately 86% of them appearing once. The CDR3 has 15 amino acids. The V gene's germline CDR1 is MNHEY and CDR2 SMNVEV (reference sequence). V was trimmed by 6 bases and J by 3 bases, leaving 14 bases between them. The receptor was derived from an adult who received the AZD1222 COVID-19 vaccine. This specimen was peripheral blood, taken 28 days after the second AZD1222 dose. The chain combines TRBV27 with TRBJ2-2; no clear D gene. The chain's CDR3 is CASSPGPADTGELFF. The CDR3 DNA follows: TGTGCCAGCAGCCCCGGCCCCGCGGACACCGGGGAGCTGTTTTTT.